This T cell receptor beta chain came from a study of MAIT cells during Salmonella Paratyphi A infection (dated by TCRdb to 2017 to 2019). The full study reports these points: Compared with healthy controls, diagnosed volunteers had more expansion or contraction among the top five MAIT clonotypes (about 0.54 versus 0.13), suggesting that infection reshaped the repertoire. The availability of volunteer samples limited the sample sizes, but these sizes were considered adequate to detect differences between groups. MAIT cell TRBV usage was oligoclonal with a preference for TRBV20 and TRBV6, and infection did not appear to change this usage.

As concerns this clonotype: This clone's antigen is unknown. Base qualities were left out, and no much larger clone turns up one base away.

The CDR3 goes from the cysteine to the phenylalanine over 16 residues. Only CDR3 DNA is held: 48 bases, read in frame from base 1. The germline V and J ends show losses of 1 base and 7 bases respectively, and no gene match explains 11 bases of the junction. From the germline V gene (reference sequence), CDR1 is WNHNN and CDR2 is SYGVQD. Explained via the paper, the time point label denotes: healthy control first sampling. MAIT cells were defined as Valpha7.2+ CD161+ T cells and identified and sorted by flow cytometry. The healthy adult controls were either laboratory volunteers or leukocyte cones obtained from the national blood and transplant service. For RNA extraction, about 4,500 to 10,000 MAIT cells from each sample were sorted straight into RNAqueous-Micro lysis buffer. Unchallenged healthy controls were sampled twice, 20 to 25 days apart, as a control for MAIT repertoire stability. Lymphoprep gradient centrifugation was used to isolate peripheral blood mononuclear cells from blood samples and leukocyte cones. Sorting was done on either a BD FACSAria Fusion or a BD FACSAria III sorter.

Library generation was performed with 5' RACE. TCRbeta was amplified in two PCR rounds using Phusion High-Fidelity polymerase, and the primers carried sample-specific barcodes. TCRbeta libraries were made through template-switch cDNA synthesis using SMARTScribe reverse transcriptase and a TRBC-specific primer. The barcoded samples were pooled and then prepared using the NEBNext Ultra DNA Library Prep Kit for Illumina. Sequencing of the libraries took place on an Illumina MiSeq using the MiSeq reagent kit v2, 300 cycles. In the authors' own workflow: Reads were demultiplexed by barcode with Jemultiplexer and were aligned with MiTCR using default parameters. VDJtools removed non-functional sequences, and clonotypes were defined by amino acid sequence, with clonotype frequencies based on assigned sequence reads. In the clonal space homeostasis analysis, clonotypes were grouped by frequency into over-represented (0.05-1), large, medium and small bins. TCRdb redid the processing of the public reads, applying fastp at Q25 and MiXCR, and retained in-frame beta chains. Entries that share a CDR3 protein sequence are merged under the most common genes and DNA. These V and J calls are TCRdb output, not the study's own analysis. The table for this sample lists some 400 distinct CDR3 sequences; more than 40% of them were counted only once. In total, the top ten clones hold 36% of the sample.

This TCR derives from an adult in good health. The sequenced sample consisted of MAIT cells from PBMCs. Recombination joined TRBV10-1 with TRBJ1-1; 8 central nucleotides agree with TRBD1. The DNA reads as follows: TGCGCCAGCAGTGAGTGGTCAGGGGGCGGCTTGGATGAAGCTTTCTTT. This yields the protein CASSEWSGGGLDEAFF.